Sequencing of this TCR beta chain was carried out in a study of cytomegalovirus exposure and HLA in healthy donors. In regard to this clone: What it binds is unknown.

The study's findings and limits: The study designated about 180 TCR beta chains cytomegalovirus-associated.

The length of the CDR3 is 14 residues. V was pared by 4 bases and J by 2 bases, with 12 bases between. From germline, CDR1 is SGHRS and CDR2 YFSETQ. The PCR made use of 60 Vbeta and 13 Jbeta primers. Some clones are missing from TCRdb's copy, which holds only in-frame ones; the method was immunoSEQ multiplex PCR. The table has around 180,000 clones, about four fifths seen once; the top ten hold about 1.8%. The sample consisted of PBMCs. This chain connects TRBV5-1 to TRBJ2-5, with a tentative D call TRBD2 (5 bases). This TCR derives from a man between 18 and 29 years old in good health and CMV-seronegative. The CDR3: CASSLAGLQETQYF. The CDR3 coding sequence is TGCGCCAGCAGCCTAGCCGGGTTACAAGAGACCCAGTACTTC.